This T cell receptor (beta chain) was recorded in a study of OX40 agonist ivuxolimab in advanced cancers. About this clone itself: Its antigen is as yet unknown.

Trimming left V 8 bases short and J 2 bases short, with 17 bases between. The germline CDR1 and CDR2 sequences are SGHTA and FQGNSA. The CDR3 has 15 residues. Sequencing was performed with immunoSEQ multiplex PCR; in TCRdb, only in-frame clones are kept and a portion is missing. This sample has around 60,000 clones, with 77% found just once. Study-wide results and caveats: Circulating CD4+ and CD8+ T cells showed clonal expansion by week 6 at 0.1 to 3.0 mg/kg. Relative to CD4+, CD8+ T cells held more expanded clones on average.

J is TRBJ2-3 and V is TRBV7-2, with unresolved D. The sequence came from an adult with an advanced solid tumor such as melanoma, head and neck, liver or kidney cancer. Specimen: CD4+ or CD8+ T cells sorted from blood, collected in a trial of the OX40 agonist ivuxolimab. This CDR3 reads CASGKHVGVTDTQYF. CDR3 coding DNA: TGTGCCAGCGGTAAACACGTTGGGGTCACAGATACGCAGTATTTT.